This T cell receptor (beta chain) was retrieved from a study of CD8+ T cells in alopecia areata. cDNA serving as the sequencing template came from extracted, reverse transcribed RNA. Some clones are missing from TCRdb's copy, which holds only in-frame ones; the method was immunoSEQ multiplex PCR. The table has about 140,000 clones, 45% to 60% seen once. This clone was counted between two and nine times. The investigators collected lesional scalp punch biopsies and peripheral blood from alopecia areata patients. Trimming pared 2 bases from V and 1 base from J, leaving 9 bases between. The CDR3 consists of 14 residues. The germline V gene has CDR1 SGHRS and CDR2 YFSETQ.

The sequence derives from a human donor with alopecia areata. This chain links TRBV5-1 with TRBJ2-5; D possibly corresponds to TRBD1 (6 bases). The sequencing here drew on CD4+ T cells sorted from blood, taken at week 0. The CDR3 DNA follows: TGCGCCAGCAGCTTCTACAGGGCCCAAGAGACCCAGTACTTC. It yields the protein CASSFYRAQETQYF.